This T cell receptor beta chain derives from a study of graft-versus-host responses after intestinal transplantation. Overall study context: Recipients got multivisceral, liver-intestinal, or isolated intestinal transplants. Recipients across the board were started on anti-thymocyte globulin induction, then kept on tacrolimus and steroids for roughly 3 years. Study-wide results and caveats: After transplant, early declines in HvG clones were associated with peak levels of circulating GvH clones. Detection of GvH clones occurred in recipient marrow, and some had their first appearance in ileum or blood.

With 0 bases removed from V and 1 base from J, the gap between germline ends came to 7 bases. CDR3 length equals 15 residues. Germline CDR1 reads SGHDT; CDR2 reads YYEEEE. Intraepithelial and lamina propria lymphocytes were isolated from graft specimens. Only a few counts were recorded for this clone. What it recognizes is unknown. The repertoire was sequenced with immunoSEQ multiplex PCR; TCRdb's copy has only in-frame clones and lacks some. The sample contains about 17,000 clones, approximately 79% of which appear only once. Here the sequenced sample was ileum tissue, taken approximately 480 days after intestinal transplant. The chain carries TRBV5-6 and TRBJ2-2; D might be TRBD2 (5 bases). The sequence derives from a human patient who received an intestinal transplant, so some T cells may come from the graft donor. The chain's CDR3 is CASSLGGGNTGELFF. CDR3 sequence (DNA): TGTGCCAGCAGCTTGGGTGGAGGGAACACCGGGGAGCTGTTTTTT. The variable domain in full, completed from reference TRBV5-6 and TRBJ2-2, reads DAGVTQSPTHLIKTRGQQVTLRCSPKSGHDTVSWYQQALGQGPQFIFQYYEEEERQRGNFPDRFSGHQFPNYSSELNVNALLLGDSALYLCASSLGGGNTGELFFGEGSRLTVL.